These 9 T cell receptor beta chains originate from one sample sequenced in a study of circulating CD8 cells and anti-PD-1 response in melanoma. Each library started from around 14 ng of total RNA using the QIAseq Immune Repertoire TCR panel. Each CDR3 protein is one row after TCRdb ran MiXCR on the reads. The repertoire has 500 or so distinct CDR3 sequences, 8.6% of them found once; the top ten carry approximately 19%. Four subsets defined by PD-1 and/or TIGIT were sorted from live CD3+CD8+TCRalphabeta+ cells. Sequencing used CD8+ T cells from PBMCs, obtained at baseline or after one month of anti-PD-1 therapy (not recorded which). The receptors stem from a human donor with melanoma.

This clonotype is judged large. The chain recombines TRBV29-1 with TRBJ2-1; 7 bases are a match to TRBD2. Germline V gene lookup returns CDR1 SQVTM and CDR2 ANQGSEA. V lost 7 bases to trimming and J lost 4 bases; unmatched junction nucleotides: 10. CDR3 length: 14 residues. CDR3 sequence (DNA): TGCAGCGCTGAGGGCGGGAGTAATTACAATGAGCAGTTCTTC. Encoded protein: CSAEGGSNYNEQFF.

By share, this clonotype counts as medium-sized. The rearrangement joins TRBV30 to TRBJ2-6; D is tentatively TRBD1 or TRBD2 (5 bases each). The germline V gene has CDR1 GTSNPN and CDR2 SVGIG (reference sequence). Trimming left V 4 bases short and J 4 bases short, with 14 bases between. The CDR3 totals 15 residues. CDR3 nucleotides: TGTGCCTGGATCCCGGCCGGGGCAGGGGCCAACGTCCTGACTTTC. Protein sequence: CAWIPAGAGANVLTF.

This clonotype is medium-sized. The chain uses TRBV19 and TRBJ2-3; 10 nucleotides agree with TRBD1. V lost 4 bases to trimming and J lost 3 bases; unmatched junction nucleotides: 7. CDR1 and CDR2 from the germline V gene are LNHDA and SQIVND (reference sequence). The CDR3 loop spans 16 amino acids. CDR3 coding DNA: TGTGCCAGTAGTAGATCCCCGGGACAGGGGACAGATACGCAGTATTTT. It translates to CASSRSPGQGTDTQYF.

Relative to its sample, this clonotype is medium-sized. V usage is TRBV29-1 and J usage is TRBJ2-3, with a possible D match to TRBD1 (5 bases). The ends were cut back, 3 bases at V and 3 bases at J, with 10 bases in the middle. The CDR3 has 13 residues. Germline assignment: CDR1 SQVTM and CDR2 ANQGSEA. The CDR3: CSVEQGVTDTQYF. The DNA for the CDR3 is TGCAGCGTTGAGCAGGGTGTAACAGATACGCAGTATTTT.

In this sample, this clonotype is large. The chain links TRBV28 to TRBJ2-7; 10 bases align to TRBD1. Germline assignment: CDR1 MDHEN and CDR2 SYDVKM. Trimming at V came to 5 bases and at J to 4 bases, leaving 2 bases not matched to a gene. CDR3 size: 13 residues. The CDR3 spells CASSRQGAYEQYF. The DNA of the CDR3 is TGTGCCAGCAGTAGACAGGGGGCATACGAGCAGTACTTC.

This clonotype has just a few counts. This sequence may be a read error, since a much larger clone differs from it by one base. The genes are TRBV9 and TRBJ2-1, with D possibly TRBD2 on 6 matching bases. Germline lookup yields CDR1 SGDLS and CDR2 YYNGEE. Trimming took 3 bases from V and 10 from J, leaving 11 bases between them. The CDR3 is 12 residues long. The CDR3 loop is CASSEALAEQFF. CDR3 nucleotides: TGTGCCAGCAGCGAGGCGCTAGCGGAGCAGTTCTTC.

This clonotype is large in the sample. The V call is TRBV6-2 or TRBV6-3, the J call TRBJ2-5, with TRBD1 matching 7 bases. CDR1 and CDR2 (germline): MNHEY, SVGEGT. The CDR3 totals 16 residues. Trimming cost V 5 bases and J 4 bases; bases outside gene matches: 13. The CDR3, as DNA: TGTGCCAGCAGTCCCGACAGGGATGAATGGGCAGAGACCCAGTACTTC. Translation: CASSPDRDEWAETQYF.

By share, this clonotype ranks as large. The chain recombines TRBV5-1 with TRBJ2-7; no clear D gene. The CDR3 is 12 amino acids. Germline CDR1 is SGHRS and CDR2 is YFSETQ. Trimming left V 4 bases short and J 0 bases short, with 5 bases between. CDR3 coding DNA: TGCGCCAGCAGCGGGCTCTCCTACGAGCAGTACTTC. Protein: CASSGLSYEQYF.

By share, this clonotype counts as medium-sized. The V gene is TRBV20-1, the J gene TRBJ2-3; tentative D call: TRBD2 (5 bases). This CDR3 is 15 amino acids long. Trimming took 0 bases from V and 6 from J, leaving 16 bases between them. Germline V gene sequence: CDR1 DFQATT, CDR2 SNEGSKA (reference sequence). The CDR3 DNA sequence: TGCAGTGCTAGAGAGCTCGGGGATGGAATGGATACGCAGTATTTT. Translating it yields CSARELGDGMDTQYF.